One and the same sample provided the 7 T cell receptor beta chains below, sequenced in a study of vaccination and CD4 T cells after COVID-19. Their antigens remain unidentified. Cultured CD4+ T cell DNA was sequenced using the Oncomine TCR Beta short-read assay. Each CDR3 protein is one row after TCRdb ran MiXCR on the PCR reads. The sample consists of about 11,000 distinct CDR3 sequences, 77% of them appearing once. Documented treatment: approximately nine-day PBMC culture with coronavirus spike peptide pools or control peptides (ViraFEST assay). The sample comprised CD4+ T cells from blood, cultured in vitro. The receptors shown here come from a human donor who had recovered from COVID-19.

The J gene is TRBJ1-4, the V gene TRBV20-1; 8 bases map to TRBD1. Losses at the gene ends were 4 bases for V and 6 bases for J; bases not matched to a gene: 7. The CDR3 has 14 amino acids. Germline loops: CDR1 DFQATT, CDR2 SNEGSKA (reference sequence). CDR3 DNA: TGCAGTGCTAATCCAGGGGGCGCGGATGAAAAACTGTTTTTT. This codes for CSANPGGADEKLFF.

This clonotype was seen only a few times. The chain recombines TRBV20-1 with TRBJ1-5; no firm D call. Germline CDR1 reads DFQATT; CDR2 reads SNEGSKA (reference sequence). This CDR3 region has 15 residues. Trimming left V 1 base short and J 3 bases short, with 13 bases between. CDR3 in DNA: TGCAGTGCTAGAGTCTCCGACGGTTCCAATCAGCCCCAGCATTTT. This gives the protein CSARVSDGSNQPQHF.

The genes are TRBV24-1 and TRBJ2-5; the match to TRBD1 covers 9 bases. V dropped 3 bases and J dropped 7; count of bases not matched to a gene: 14. The CDR3 loop spans 17 amino acids. The germline gives CDR1 KGHDR, CDR2 SFDVKD. The CDR3 protein is CATSDSGQGLRLGTQYF. In nucleotides, the CDR3 is TGTGCCACCAGTGATAGCGGACAGGGGCTTCGCTTGGGGACCCAGTACTTC.

This chain links TRBV7-2 with TRBJ1-2; weak D call: TRBD1 (6 bases). The V end lost 4 bases, the J end lost 4 bases, and 13 bases lay between the germline ends. This CDR3 comprises 14 residues. Looked up from germline, CDR1 is SGHTA and CDR2 is FQGNSA. CDR3 DNA: TGTGCCAGCAGCTCCCCGAACAGGGTCTATGGCTACACCTTC. Amino acids: CASSSPNRVYGYTF.

The chain uses TRBV7-9 and TRBJ2-3; D gene ambiguous. V dropped 0 bases and J dropped 0 bases, with 13 bases sitting between them. The germline gives CDR1 SEHNR, CDR2 FQNEAQ (reference sequence). The CDR3 loop spans 17 amino acids. This chain's CDR3 is CASSLALRSSSTDTQYF. The DNA for the CDR3 is TGTGCCAGCAGCTTAGCCTTGCGGAGTTCGAGCACAGATACGCAGTATTTT.

The chain joins TRBV15 to TRBJ1-1; perhaps TRBD1 as D (6 bases). This CDR3 comprises 14 residues. Trimming stripped 6 bases from V and 4 bases from J, with 15 bases between. CDR1 LNHNV and CDR2 YYDKDF come from the germline V gene (reference sequence). The CDR3 reads CATRKGGRPTEAFF. CDR3 DNA: TGTGCCACCAGAAAGGGGGGAAGACCCACTGAAGCTTTCTTT.

This sequence joins TRBV10-2 and TRBJ1-5, with D possibly TRBD1 on 5 matching bases. The CDR3 covers 12 residues. V lost 6 bases, J lost 6 bases, and 9 bases lay in between. Germline loops: CDR1 WSHSY, CDR2 SAAADI. The CDR3 spells CASRGQGQPQHF. CDR3 sequence (DNA): TGCGCCAGCAGGGGGCAGGGTCAGCCCCAGCATTTT.